The rows below give T cell receptor beta chains drawn from one sample of a study of T cells in Graves' hyperthyroidism and ophthalmopathy. Using its own MiXCR run on the multiplex PCR reads, TCRdb lists one record per CDR3 protein. The sample has over 400,000 distinct CDR3 sequences, 22% seen once. The specimen sequenced was blood. Every receptor here comes from a woman between 65 and 79 years old with Graves' ophthalmopathy. CDR3s include the opening cysteine and the closing phenylalanine or tryptophan. Each record gives: CDR3 protein, V gene, clone size. A row's size may be missing; if present it is once, few, many or a size class.

CASSSGRAVDEQFF	TRBV4-2	.
CATSDSSGTGVTGELFF	TRBV24-1	.
CASSPGTRFLGNEQFF	TRBV3-1	.
CASPPRAPGTQETQYF	TRBV12-3/TRBV12-4	many
CASSEEGGYGYTF	TRBV6-1	many
CASSSSMSTEAFF	TRBV9	many
CASRGVGSPLHF	TRBV28	.
CATSRGGNYGYTF	TRBV15	.
CSARGTSYSPLHF	TRBV20-1	.
CATSLGTPAAGELFF	TRBV15	.
CASSWDRGPYGYTF	TRBV7-2	many
CASSQTRGVSGYTF	TRBV3-1	.
CASSEPPVVSYEQYF	TRBV10-2	few
CASSQPLSQGISYEQYF	TRBV4-1	.
CASSRQGTEAFF	TRBV14	.
CASSRGQGAVGYTF	TRBV6-1	.
CASSYRGYNEQFF	TRBV6-5	.
CATSRGLTSGRANEQFF	TRBV15	.
CASRNSGTETQYF	TRBV6-2/TRBV6-3	many
CASSLGGRNEQYF	TRBV6-1	many
CSARWRGPYEQYF	TRBV20-1	few
CASSGRSGRYNEQFF	TRBV10-1	few
CASKGGSMNTEAFF	TRBV19	.
CASSFRRESNEQFF	TRBV7-2	many
CSAYPAGAPKEQYF	TRBV20-1	few
CASRRQGSYGYTF	TRBV13	few
CAISESRDTSAGYTF	TRBV10-3	.
CASSESLSGTDTQYF	TRBV6-1	many
CASSLAQQGMSYGYTF	TRBV7-2	many
CSVEKSDREDTQYF	TRBV29-1	.
CSAPLRGVGPDTQYF	TRBV20-1	many
CSASLAGLPNEQFF	TRBV20-1	few
CASSQEVGNTIYF	TRBV3-1	.
CASSLAGDRGIEQFF	TRBV3-1	.
CASSREPLTSGSPLGQFF	TRBV27	few